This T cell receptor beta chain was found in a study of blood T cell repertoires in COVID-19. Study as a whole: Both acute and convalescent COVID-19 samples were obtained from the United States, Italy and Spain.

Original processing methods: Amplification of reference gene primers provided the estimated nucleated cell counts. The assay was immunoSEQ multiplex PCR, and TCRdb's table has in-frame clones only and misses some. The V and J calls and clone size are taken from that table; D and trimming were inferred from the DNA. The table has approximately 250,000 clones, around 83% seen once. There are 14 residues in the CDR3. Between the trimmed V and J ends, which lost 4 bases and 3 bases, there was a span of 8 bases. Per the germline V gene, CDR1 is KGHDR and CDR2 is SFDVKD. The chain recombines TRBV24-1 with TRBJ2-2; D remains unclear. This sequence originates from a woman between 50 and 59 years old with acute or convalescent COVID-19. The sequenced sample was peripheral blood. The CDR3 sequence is CATSDYDYTGELFF. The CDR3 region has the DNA TGTGCCACCAGTGACTATGACTACACCGGGGAGCTGTTTTTT.